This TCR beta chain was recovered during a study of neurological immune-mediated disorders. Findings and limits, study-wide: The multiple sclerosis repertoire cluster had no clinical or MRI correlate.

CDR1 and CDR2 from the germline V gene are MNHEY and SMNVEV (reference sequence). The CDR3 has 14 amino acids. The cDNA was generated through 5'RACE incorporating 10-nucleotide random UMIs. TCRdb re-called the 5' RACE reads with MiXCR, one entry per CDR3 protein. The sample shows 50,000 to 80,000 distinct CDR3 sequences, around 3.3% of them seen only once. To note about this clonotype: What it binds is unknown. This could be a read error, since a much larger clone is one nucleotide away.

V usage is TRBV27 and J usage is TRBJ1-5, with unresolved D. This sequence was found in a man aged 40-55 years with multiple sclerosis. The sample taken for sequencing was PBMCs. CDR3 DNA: TGTGCCAGCAGTTTAGGAGTGGGCAATCAGCCCCAGAATTTT. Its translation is CASSLGVGNQPQNF.